This T cell receptor (beta chain) was obtained from a study of patients and donors after allogeneic stem cell transplantation. In its sample, this clonotype was seen many times. This CDR3 is built from 14 residues. Germline assignment: CDR1 SGHVS and CDR2 FQNEAQ. The V end lost 4 bases, the J end lost 1 base, and 10 bases lay between the germline ends. TCRdb re-called the RT-PCR reads with MiXCR, one entry per CDR3 protein. This table holds fewer than 200,000 distinct CDR3 sequences, approximately 30% found once. The clonotype originates from a human donor who was either an allogeneic HSCT recipient or a stem cell or donor lymphocyte infusion donor (not recorded which). It is not recorded whose cells these are; they may come from a transplant donor. The sequenced sample was blood, either unsorted or a sorted T cell fraction (not recorded which). The chain links TRBV7-8 to TRBJ1-1; maybe TRBD1 (6 bases). CDR3 in DNA: TGTGCCAGCAGCTCCTGGACAGAGAACACTGAAGCTTTCTTT. Its protein product is CASSSWTENTEAFF. Combining the CDR3 with reference TRBV7-8 and TRBJ1-1 gives the whole variable domain GAGVSQSPRYKVAKRGQDVALRCDPISGHVSLFWYQQALGQGPEFLTYFQNEAQLDKSGLPSDRFFAERPEGSVSTLKIQRTQQEDSAVYLCASSSWTENTEAFFGQGTRLTVV.